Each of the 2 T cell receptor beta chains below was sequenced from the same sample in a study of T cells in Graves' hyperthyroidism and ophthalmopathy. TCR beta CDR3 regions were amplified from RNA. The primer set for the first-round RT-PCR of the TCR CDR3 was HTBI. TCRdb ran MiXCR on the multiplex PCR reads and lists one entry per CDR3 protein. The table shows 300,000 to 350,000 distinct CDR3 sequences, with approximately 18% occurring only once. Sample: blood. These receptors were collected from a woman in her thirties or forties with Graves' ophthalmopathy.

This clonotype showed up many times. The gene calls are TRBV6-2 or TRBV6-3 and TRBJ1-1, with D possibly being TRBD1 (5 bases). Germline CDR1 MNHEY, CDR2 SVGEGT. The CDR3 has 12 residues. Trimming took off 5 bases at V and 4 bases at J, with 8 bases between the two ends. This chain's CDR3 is CASSQGATEAFF. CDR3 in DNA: TGTGCCAGCAGTCAGGGAGCCACTGAAGCTTTCTTT.

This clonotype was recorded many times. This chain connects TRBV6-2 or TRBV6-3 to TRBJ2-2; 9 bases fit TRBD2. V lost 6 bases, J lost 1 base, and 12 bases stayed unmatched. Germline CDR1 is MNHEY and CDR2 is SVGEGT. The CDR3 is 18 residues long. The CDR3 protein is CASSSPRGRAENTGELFF. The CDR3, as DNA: TGTGCCAGCAGCTCCCCCCGCGGGAGGGCCGAGAACACCGGGGAGCTGTTTTTT.